This TCR beta chain was recorded in a study of regulatory T cells in long-lasting Graves disease. About the research overall: Graves' patients who were just diagnosed had used antithyroid drugs for under 3 months. Study-level points and caveats: Whereas new patients shared 800 to 1,000 public clonotypes, persistent patients shared more, at a few thousand.

To make TCR beta libraries, researchers used iRepertoire HTBI primers and Arm-PCR of CDR3 regions. TCRdb recomputed calls from the multiplex PCR reads with MiXCR, one row per CDR3 protein. The sample carries approximately 460,000 distinct CDR3 sequences, approximately 16% recorded once. Time point denoted: newly diagnosed GD, antithyroid drugs for less than 3 months. RNA isolated from PBMCs was used to make the TCR library. Blood from the periphery, nine milliliters in all, was drawn into EDTA tubes. Worth noting for this clonotype: Its specificity is unknown.

This same sample was also taken into another study, of T cells in Graves' hyperthyroidism and ophthalmopathy. That work contributes: Progression to ophthalmopathy was predicted a median of roughly seven months early.

The TCR originated in a woman aged 25 to 39 with Graves disease. The sequenced sample was peripheral blood mononuclear cells (PBMCs), obtained at new diagnosis, from a patient treated with antithyroid drugs.

Here the CDR3 DNA reads TGCAGCGTTGTCAGGGGAGCCGAGCAGTACTTC. Translating gives CSVVRGAEQYF. J is TRBJ2-7 and V is TRBV29-1; D may be TRBD1 (6 bases). Germline V gene sequence: CDR1 SQVTM, CDR2 ANQGSEA. This CDR3 is built from 11 residues. Trimming cost V 4 bases and J 6 bases, with 10 bases left between them.